Described below is a single T cell receptor beta chain sequence and its context. This entry is derived from a study of cytomegalovirus exposure and HLA in healthy donors. Healthy people donating bone marrow made up the donors. J lost 7 bases, V lost 10 bases, and 12 bases had no gene match. The CDR3 runs 13 residues. The germline V gene encodes CDR1 LNHDA and CDR2 SQIVND (reference sequence). PCR was performed using 60 Vbeta and 13 Jbeta primers. Assay used: immunoSEQ multiplex PCR; TCRdb lists only in-frame clones, some missing. This repertoire comprises 140,000 to 150,000 clones; its ten largest clones make up 0.75% to 1%.

This receptor was obtained from a male donor in good health and CMV-seronegative. J is TRBJ1-2 and V is TRBV19; the match to TRBD1 covers 7 bases. Sequenced input: PBMCs. This chain's CDR3 is CAIRTGPPLGYTF. Written as DNA, the CDR3 is TGTGCCATACGGACAGGACCCCCCCTTGGCTACACCTTC.